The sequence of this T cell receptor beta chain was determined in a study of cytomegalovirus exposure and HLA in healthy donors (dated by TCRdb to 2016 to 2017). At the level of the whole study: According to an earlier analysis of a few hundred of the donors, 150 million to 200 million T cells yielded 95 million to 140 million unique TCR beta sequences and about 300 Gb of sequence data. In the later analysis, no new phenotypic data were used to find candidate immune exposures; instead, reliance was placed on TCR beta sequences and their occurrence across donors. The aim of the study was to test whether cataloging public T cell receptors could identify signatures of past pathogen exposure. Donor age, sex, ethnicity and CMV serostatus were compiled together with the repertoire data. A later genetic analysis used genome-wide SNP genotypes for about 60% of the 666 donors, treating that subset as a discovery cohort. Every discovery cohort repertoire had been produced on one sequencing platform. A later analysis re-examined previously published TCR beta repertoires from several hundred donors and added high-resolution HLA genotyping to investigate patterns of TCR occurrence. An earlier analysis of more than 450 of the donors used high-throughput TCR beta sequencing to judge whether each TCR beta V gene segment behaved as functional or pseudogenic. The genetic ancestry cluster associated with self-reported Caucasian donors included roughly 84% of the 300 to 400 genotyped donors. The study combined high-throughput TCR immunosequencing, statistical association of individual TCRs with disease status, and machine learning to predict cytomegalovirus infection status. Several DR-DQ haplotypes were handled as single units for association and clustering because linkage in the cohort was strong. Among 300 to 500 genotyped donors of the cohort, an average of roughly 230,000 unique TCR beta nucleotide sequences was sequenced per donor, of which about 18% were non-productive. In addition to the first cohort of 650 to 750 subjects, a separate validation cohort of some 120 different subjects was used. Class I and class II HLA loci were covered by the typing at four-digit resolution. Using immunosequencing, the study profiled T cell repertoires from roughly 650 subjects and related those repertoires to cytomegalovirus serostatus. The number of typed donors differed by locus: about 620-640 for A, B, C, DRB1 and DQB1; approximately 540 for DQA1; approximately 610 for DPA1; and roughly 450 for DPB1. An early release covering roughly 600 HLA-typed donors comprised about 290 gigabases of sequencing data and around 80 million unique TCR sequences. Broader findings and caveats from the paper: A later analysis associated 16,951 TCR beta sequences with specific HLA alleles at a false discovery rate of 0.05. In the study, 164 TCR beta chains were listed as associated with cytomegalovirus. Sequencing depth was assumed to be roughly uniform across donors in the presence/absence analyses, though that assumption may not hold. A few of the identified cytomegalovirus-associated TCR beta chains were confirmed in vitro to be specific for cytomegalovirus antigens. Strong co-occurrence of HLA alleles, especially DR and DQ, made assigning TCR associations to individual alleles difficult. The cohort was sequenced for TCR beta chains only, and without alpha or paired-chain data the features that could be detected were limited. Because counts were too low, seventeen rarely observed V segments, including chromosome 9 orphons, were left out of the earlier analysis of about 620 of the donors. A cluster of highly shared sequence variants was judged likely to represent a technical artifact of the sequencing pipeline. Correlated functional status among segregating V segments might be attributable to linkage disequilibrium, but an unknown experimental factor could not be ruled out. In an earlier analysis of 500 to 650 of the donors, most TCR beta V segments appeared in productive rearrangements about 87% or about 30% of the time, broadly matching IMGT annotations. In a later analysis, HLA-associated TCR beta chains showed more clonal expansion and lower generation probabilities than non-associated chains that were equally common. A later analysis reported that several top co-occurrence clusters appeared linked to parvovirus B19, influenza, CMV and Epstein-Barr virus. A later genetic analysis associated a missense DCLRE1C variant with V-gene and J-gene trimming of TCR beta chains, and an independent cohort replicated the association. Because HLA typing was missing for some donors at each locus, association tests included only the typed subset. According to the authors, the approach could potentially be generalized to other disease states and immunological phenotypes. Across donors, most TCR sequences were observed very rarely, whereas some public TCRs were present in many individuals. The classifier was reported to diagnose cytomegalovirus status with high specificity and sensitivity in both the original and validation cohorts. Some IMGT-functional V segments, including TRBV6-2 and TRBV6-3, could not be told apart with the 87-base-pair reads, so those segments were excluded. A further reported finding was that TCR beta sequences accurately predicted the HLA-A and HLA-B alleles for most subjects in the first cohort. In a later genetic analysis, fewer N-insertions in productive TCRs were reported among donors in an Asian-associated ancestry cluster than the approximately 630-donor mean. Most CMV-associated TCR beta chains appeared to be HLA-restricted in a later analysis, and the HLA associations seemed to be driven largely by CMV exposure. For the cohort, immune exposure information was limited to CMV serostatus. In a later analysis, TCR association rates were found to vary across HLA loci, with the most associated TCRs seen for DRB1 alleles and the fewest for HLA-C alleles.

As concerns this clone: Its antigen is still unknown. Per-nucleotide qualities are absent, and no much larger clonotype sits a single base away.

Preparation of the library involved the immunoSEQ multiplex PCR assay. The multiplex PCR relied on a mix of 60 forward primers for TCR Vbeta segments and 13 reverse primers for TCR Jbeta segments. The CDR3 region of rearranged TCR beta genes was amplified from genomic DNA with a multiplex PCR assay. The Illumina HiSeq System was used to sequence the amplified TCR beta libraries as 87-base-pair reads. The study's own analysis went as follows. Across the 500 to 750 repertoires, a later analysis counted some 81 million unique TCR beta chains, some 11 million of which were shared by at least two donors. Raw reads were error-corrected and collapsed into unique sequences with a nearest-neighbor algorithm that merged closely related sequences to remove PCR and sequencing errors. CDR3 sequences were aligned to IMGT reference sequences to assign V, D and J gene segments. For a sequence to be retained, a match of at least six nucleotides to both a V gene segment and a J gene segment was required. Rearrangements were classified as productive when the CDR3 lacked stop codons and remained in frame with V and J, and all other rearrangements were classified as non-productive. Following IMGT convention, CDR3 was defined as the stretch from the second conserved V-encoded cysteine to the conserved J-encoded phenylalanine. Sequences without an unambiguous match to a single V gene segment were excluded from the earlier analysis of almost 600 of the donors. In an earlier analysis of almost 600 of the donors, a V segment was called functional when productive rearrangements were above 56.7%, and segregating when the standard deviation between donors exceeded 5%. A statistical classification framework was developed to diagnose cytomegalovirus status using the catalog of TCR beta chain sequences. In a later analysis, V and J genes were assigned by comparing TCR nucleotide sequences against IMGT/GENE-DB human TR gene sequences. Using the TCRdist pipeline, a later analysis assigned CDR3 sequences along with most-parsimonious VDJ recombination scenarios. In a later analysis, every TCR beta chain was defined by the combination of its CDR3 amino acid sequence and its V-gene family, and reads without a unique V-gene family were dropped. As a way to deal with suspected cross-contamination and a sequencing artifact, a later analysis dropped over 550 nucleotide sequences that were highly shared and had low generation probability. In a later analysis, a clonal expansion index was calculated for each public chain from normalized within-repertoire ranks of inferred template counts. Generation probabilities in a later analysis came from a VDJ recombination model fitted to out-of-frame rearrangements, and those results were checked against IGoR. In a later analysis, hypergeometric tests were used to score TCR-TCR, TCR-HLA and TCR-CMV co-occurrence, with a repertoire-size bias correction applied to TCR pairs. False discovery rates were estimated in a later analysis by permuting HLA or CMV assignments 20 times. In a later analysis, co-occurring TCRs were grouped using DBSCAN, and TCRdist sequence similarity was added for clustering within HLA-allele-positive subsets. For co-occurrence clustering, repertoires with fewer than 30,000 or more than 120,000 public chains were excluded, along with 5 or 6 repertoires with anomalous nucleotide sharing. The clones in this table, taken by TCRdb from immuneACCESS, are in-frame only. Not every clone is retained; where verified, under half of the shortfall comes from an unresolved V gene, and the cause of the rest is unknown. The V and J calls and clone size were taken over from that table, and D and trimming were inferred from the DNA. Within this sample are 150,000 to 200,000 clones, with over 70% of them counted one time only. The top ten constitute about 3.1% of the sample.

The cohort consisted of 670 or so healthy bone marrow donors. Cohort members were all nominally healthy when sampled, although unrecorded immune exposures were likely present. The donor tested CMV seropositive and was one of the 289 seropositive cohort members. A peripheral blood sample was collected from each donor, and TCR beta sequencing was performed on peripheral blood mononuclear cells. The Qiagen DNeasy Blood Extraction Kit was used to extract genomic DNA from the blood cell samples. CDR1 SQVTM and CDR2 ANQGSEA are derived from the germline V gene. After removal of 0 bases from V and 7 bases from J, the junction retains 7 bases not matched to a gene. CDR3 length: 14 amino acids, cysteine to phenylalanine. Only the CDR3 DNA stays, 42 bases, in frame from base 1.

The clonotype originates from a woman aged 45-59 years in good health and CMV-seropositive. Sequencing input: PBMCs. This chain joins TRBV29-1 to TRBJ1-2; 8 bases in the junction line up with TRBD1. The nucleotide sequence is TGCAGCGTTGAAGATCACGGACAGGGATTTGGCTACACCTTC. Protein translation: CSVEDHGQGFGYTF.